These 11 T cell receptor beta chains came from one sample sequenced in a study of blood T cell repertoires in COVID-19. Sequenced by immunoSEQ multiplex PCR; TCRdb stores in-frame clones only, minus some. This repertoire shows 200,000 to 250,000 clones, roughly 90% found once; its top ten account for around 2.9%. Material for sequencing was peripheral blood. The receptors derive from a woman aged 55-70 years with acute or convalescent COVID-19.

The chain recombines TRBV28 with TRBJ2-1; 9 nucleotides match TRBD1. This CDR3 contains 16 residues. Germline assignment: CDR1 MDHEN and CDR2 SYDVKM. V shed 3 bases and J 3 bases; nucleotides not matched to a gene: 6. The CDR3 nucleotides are TGTGCCAGCAGTTTGTCGGGACAGGGTCTCTACAATGAGCAGTTCTTC. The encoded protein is CASSLSGQGLYNEQFF.

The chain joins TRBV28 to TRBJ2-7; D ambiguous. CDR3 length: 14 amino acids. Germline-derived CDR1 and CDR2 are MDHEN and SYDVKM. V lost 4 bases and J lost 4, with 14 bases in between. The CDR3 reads CASSSPPQVYEQYF. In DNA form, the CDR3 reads TGTGCCAGCAGTTCCCCCCCGCAGGTTTACGAGCAGTACTTC.

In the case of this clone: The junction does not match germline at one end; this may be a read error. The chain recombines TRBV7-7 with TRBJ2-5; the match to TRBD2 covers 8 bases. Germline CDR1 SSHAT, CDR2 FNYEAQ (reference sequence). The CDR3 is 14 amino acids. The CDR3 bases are TGTGCTAGCAGCCCCAGCGGGGGAAGAGAGACCCAGTACTTC. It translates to CASSPSGGRETQYF.

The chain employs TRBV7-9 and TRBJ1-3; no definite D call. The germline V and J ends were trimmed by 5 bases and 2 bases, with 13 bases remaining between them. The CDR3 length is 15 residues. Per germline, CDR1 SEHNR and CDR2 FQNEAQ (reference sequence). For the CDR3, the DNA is TGTGCCAGCAGCCATAAGGAACAGCCTGGAAACACCATATATTTT. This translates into CASSHKEQPGNTIYF.

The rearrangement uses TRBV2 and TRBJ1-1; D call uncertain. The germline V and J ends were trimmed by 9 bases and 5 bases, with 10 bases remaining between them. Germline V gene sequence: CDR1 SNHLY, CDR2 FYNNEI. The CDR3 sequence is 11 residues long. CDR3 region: CARGRGTEAFF. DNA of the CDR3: TGTGCCAGAGGGAGAGGGACTGAAGCTTTCTTT.

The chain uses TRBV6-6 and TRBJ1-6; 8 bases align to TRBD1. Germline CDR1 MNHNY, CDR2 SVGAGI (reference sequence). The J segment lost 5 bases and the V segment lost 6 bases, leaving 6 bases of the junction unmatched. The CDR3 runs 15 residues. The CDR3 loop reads CASRTGTGDNSPLHF. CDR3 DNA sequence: TGTGCCAGCAGGACCGGGACAGGAGATAATTCACCCCTCCACTTT.

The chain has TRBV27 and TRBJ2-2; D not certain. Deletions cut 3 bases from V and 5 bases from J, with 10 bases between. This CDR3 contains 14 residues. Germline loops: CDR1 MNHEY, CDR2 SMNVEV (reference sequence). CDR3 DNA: TGTGCCAGCAGTTTTACCCTACTGACCGGGGAGCTGTTTTTT. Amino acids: CASSFTLLTGELFF.

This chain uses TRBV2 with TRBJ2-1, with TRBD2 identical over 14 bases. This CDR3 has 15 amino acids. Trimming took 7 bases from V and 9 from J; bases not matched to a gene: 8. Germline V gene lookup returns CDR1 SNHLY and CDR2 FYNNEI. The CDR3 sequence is CASKGLAGDYGEQFF. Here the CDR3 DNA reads TGTGCCAGCAAGGGACTAGCGGGAGACTACGGTGAGCAGTTCTTC.

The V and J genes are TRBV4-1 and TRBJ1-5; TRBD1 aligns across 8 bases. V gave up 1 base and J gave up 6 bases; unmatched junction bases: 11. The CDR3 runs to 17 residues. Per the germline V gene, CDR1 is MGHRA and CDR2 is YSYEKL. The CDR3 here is CASSQVGTGRSGQPQHF. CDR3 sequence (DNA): TGCGCCAGCAGCCAAGTCGGGACAGGCAGGTCAGGTCAGCCCCAGCATTTT.

The CDR3 loop is CAGAFAGPTDTQYF. In DNA, the CDR3 is TGTGCCGGGGCCTTCGCGGGGCCCACAGATACGCAGTATTTT. This chain uses TRBV6-6 with TRBJ2-3; perhaps TRBD2 as D (6 bases). The CDR3 runs to 14 residues. V was clipped by 11 bases and J by 2 bases, with 17 bases between them. Germline CDR1 MNHNY, CDR2 SVGAGI (reference sequence).

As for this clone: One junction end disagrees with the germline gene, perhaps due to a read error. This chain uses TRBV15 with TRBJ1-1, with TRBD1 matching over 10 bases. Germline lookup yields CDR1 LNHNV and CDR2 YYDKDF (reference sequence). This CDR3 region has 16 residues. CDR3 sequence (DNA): TGTGCCACCAGCAGACGACAGGGGGCACGGAACGCTGAAGCTTTCTTT. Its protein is CATSRRQGARNAEAFF.